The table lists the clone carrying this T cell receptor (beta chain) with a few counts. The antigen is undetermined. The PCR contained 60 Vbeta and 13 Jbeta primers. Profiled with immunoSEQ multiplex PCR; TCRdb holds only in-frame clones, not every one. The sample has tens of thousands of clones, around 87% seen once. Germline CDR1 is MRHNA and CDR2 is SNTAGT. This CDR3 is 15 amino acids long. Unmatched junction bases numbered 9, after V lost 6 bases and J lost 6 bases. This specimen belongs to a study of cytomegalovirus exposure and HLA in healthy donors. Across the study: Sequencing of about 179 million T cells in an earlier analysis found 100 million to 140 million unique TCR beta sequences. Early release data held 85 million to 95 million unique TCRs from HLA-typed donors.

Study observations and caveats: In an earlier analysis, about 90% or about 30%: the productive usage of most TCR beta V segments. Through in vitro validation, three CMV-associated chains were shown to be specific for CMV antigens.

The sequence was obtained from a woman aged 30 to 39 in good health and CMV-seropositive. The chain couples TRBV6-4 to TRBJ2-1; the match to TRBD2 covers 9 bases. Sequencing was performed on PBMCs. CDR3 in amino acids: CASRALAGTFNEQFF. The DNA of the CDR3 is TGTGCCAGCAGAGCGCTAGCGGGAACTTTCAATGAGCAGTTCTTC.